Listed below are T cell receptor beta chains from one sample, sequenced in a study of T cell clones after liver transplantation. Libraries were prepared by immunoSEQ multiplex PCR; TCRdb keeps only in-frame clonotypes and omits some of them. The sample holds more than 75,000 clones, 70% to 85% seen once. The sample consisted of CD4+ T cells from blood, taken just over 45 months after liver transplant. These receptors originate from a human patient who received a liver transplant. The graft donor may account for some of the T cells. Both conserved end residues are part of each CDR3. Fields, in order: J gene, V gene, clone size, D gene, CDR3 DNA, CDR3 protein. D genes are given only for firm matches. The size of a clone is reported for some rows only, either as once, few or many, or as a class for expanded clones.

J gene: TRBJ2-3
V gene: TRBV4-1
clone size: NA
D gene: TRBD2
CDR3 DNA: TGCGCCAGCAGCCACGGACTAGCGGGAAGCTCCACAGATACGCAGTATTTT
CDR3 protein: CASSHGLAGSSTDTQYF

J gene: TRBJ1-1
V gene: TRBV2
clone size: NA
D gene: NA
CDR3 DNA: TGTGCCAGCAGTGAGGACGGCGGGGGACGACGAGCTTTCTTT
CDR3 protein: CASSEDGGGRRAFF

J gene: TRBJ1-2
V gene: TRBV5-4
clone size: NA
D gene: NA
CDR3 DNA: TGTGCCAGCAGCTTCGGGCAGACCGAGATTGACTATGGCTACACCTTC
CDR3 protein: CASSFGQTEIDYGYTF

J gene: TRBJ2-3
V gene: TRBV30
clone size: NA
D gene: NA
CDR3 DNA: TGTGCCTGGAGCCAGGGAGATAGCACAGATACGCAGTATTTT
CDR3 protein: CAWSQGDSTDTQYF

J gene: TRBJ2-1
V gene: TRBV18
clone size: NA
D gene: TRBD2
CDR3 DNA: TGTGCCAGCTCGAAGGGACTAGCGGGGGATAATGAGCAGTTCTTC
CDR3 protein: CASSKGLAGDNEQFF

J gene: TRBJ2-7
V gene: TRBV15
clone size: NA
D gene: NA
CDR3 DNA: TGTGCCACCAGCAGTGGGGGGTCCGGCTACGAGCAGTACTTC
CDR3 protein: CATSSGGSGYEQYF

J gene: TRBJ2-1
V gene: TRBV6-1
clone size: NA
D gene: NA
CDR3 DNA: TGTGCCAGCGCAGGGGACAATGAGCAGTTCTTC
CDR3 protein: CASAGDNEQFF

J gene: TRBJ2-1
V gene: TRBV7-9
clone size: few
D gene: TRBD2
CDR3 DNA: TGTGCCAGCAGCTTATTTGCGGGAGCGGGTTACAATGAGCAGTTCTTC
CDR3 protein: CASSLFAGAGYNEQFF

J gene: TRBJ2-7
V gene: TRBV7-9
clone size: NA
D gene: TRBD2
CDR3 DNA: TGTGCCAGCAGTAGCGGGAGGGTCTACGAGCAGTACTTC
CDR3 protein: CASSSGRVYEQYF

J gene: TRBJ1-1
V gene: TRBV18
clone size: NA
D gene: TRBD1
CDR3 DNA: TGTGCCAGCTCCCCACTAGGGGACAGTGAAGCTTTCTTT
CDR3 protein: CASSPLGDSEAFF

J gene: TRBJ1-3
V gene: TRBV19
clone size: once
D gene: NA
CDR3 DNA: TGTGCCAGTAGTAGGTCTGGGGATCTAAACACCATATATTTT
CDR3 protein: CASSRSGDLNTIYF

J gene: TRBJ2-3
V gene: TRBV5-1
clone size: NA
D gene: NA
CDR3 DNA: TGCGCCAGCAGCTTGGCAGGGGTGGATTCGTCCGCAGATACGCAGTATTTT
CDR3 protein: CASSLAGVDSSADTQYF

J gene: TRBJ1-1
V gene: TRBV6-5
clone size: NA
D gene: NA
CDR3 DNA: TGTGCCAGCAGAAACACTAAGAACACTGAAGCTTTCTTT
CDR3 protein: CASRNTKNTEAFF

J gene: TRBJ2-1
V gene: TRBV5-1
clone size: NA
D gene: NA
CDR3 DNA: TGCGCCAGCAGCTTGGCCAGGGCAGGTGAGCAGTTCTTC
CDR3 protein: CASSLARAGEQFF

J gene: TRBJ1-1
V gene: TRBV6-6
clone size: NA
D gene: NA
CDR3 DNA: TGTGCCAGCAGTTACCCTATGGGGGGGAATCGAGCTGAAGCTTTCTTT
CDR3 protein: CASSYPMGGNRAEAFF

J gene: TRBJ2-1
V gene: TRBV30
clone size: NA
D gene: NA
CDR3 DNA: TGTGCCTGGAGTGTACAGGGGACTAGTCCGTTCTTC
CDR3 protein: CAWSVQGTSPFF

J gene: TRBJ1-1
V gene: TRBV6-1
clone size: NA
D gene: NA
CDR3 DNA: TGTGCCAGCAGTGATGACATCCGGGGGCACGAAGCTTTCTTT
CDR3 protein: CASSDDIRGHEAFF

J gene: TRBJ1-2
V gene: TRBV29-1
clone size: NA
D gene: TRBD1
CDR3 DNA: TGCAGCGTTGCCGGGACAGGGGGGATCTATGGCTACACCTTC
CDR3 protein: CSVAGTGGIYGYTF

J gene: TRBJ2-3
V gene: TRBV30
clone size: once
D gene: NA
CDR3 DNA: TGTGCCTGGCTGCGACTATCAATCAACACAGATACGCAGTATTTT
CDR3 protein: CAWLRLSINTDTQYF

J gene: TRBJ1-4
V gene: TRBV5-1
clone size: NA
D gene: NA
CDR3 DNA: TGCGCCAGCAGCTTGGGGGGGAGTAATGAAAAACTGTTTTTT
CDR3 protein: CASSLGGSNEKLFF

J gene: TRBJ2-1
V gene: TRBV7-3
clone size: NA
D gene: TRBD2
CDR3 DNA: TGTGCCAGCAGTCAAGGGACTAGCAATGAGCAGTTCTTC
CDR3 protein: CASSQGTSNEQFF

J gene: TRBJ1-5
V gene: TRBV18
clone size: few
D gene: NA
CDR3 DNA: TGTGCCAGCTCACCAATATTTAGCAATCAGCCCCAGCATTTT
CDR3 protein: CASSPIFSNQPQHF

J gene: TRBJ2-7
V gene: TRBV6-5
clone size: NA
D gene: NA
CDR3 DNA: TGTGCCAGCAGTTACGTGGTAGAGGGGACCTACGAGCAGTACTTC
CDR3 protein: CASSYVVEGTYEQYF

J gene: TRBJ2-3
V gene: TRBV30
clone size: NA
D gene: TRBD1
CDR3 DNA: TGTGCCTGGGGTACAGGGGACAGCACAGATACGCAGTATTTT
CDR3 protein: CAWGTGDSTDTQYF

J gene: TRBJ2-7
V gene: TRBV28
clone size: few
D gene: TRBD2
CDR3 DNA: TGTGCCAGCATCCCTTTACGGGCGGCTAGCGGGAGTAACGAGCAGTACTTC
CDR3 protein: CASIPLRAASGSNEQYF

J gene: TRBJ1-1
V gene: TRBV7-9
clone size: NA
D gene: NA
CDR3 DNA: TGTGCCAGCATCGTACAGAGGGGAACTGAAGCTTTCTTT
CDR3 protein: CASIVQRGTEAFF

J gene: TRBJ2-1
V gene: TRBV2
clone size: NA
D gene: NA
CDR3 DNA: TGTGCCAGCAGTGACCTCGGGACTTCATTCAATGAGCAGTTCTTC
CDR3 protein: CASSDLGTSFNEQFF

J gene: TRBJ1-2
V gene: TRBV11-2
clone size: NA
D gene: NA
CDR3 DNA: TGTGCCAGCAGCTCGTCGGGTTCGGGGAACTATGGCTACACCTTC
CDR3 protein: CASSSSGSGNYGYTF

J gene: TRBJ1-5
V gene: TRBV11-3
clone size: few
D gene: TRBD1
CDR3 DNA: TGTGCCAGCAGCTTAGAGGGACAGCCGAATCAGCCCCAGCATTTT
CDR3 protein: CASSLEGQPNQPQHF

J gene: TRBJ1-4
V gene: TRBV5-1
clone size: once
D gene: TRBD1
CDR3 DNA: TGCGCCAGCAGCTCGGTCCCGGGACAGTTAAAACTGTTTTTT
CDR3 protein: CASSSVPGQLKLFF

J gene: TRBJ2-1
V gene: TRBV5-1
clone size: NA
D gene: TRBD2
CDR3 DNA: TGCGCCAGCAGCTTTGGGCGGGAGCGGAGCAATGAGCAGTTCTTC
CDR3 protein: CASSFGRERSNEQFF

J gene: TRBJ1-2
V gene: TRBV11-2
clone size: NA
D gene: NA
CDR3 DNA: TGTGCCAGCAGCTTCCAGGGCCATTCAACTATGGGCTACACCTTC
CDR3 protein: CASSFQGHSTMGYTF

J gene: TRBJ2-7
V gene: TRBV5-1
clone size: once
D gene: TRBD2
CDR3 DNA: TGCGCCAGCAGCACGAACCGGGCGAGCGGGACCTACGAGCAGTACTTC
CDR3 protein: CASSTNRASGTYEQYF

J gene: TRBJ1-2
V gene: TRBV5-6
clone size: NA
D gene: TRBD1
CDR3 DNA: TGTGCCAGCAGCTTGGAACAGGGGGTTTATGGCTACACCTTC
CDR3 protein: CASSLEQGVYGYTF

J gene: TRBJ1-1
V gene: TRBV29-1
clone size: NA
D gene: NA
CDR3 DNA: TGCAGCGTTGAAAAGGGCGGGAACACTGAAGCTTTCTTT
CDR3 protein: CSVEKGGNTEAFF

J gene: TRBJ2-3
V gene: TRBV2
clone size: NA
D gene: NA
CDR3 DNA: TGTGCCAGCAAGGCGGGTACGTTCACAGATACGCAGTATTTT
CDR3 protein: CASKAGTFTDTQYF

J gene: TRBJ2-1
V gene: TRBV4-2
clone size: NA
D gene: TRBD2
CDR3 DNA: TGTGCCAGCAGCCACACGGGAGGGAGCTCCTACAATGAGCAGTTCTTC
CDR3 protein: CASSHTGGSSYNEQFF

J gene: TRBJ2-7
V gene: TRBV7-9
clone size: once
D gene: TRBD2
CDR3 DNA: TGTGCCAGCAGCCAGAGCGGGGTTCCCTCCTACGAGCAGTACTTC
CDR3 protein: CASSQSGVPSYEQYF

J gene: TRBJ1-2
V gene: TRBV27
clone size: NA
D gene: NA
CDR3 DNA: TGTGCCAGCAGGGGGACAACTAACTATGGCTACACCTTC
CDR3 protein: CASRGTTNYGYTF

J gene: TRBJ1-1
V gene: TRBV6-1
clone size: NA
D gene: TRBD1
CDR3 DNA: TGTGCCAGCAGTGGGCGACAGGGGAGGTTGCGGCCTGAAGCTTTCTTT
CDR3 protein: CASSGRQGRLRPEAFF

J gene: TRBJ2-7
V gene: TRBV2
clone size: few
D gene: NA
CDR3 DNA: TGTGCCAGCAGATCGGACAGTTACGAGCAGTACTTC
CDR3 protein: CASRSDSYEQYF

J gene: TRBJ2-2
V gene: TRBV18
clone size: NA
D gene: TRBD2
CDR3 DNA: TGTGCCAGCTCGCCGGGACTAGCCAACACCGGGGAGCTGTTTTTT
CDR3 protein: CASSPGLANTGELFF

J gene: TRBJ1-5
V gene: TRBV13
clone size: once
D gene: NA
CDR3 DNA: TGTGCCAGCAGCCGAGGGGGGGCTCAGGGAAGCAATCAGCCCCAGCATTTT
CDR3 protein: CASSRGGAQGSNQPQHF

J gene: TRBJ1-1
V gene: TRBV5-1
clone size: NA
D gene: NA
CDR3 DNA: TGCGCCAGCAGCTTGTCCGCAGGGGACTGGGGGACTGAAGCTTTCTTT
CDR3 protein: CASSLSAGDWGTEAFF

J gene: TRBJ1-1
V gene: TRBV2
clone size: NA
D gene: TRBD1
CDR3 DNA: TGTGCCAGCAGCGTCGGGACAGGGACTGAAGCTTTCTTT
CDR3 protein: CASSVGTGTEAFF

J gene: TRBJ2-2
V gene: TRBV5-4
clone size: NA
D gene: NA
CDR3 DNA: TGTGCCAGCAGCCCCGGAGGCGCTAGCAGCGGGGAGCTGTTTTTT
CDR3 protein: CASSPGGASSGELFF

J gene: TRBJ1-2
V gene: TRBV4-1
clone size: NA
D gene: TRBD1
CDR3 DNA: TGCGCCAGCAGCCAAGAAGGGTACAGGGGGCAAGGCTACACCTTC
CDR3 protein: CASSQEGYRGQGYTF

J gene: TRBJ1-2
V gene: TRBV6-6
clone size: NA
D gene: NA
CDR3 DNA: TGTGCCAGCAGTTATGAAGGCAGACCTTTGAGGGGCTACACCTTC
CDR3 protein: CASSYEGRPLRGYTF

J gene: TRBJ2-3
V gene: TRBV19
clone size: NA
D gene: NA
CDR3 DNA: TGTGCCAGTATGGTATCGTTTTTCACAGATACGCAGTATTTT
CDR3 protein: CASMVSFFTDTQYF